This T cell receptor (beta chain) appears in the sequencing data of a study of blood T cell repertoires in COVID-19. Whole-study context: Acute and convalescent COVID-19 samples came from the United States, Italy and Spain. In each case, the material was cDNA or gDNA derived from T cells, B-cell-depleted T cells, or PBMCs.

Assay: immunoSEQ multiplex PCR; the TCRdb copy retains only in-frame clones and omits some. This sample has about 160,000 clones, with 75% to 90% found just once. Germline lookup yields CDR1 SGHTA and CDR2 FQGTGA. This CDR3 is built from 16 residues. The V and J ends lost 5 bases and 2 bases, in that order; junction bases with no gene match: 8. Study members were between 18 and 89 years old and lived in over 20 US regions. The source is a woman aged 55-69 years who had recovered from COVID-19. Sample: PBMCs or T cells enriched from blood (not recorded which). The chain uses TRBV7-3 and TRBJ2-5; 10 bases are shared with TRBD2. The CDR3 loop reads CASSNRVAGGQETQYF. The CDR3 region has the DNA TGTGCCAGCAGCAACCGAGTAGCGGGGGGTCAAGAGACCCAGTACTTC.